A single sample gave rise to the 5 T cell receptor beta chains below, sequenced in a study of shared clonotypes between healthy human individuals. Sequencing used immunoSEQ multiplex PCR; TCRdb keeps in-frame clones, though not all of them. The sample has approximately 240,000 clones, 60% to 80% seen once. Sample: memory CD4+ T cells sorted from blood. As to subset: CD45RA-negative fraction. All receptors derive from a young man in good health.

V gene TRBV21-1 combines with J gene TRBJ2-6; the table's D call, TRBD1, has no DNA check behind it. TRBV21-1 is deemed a pseudogene. CDR3 length: 14 amino acids. The CDR3 nucleotides are TGTGCCAGCAGCCCACAGTCTGGGGCCAACGTCCTGACTTTC. Translation gives CASSPQSGANVLTF.

This clone turned up a few times. The V and J genes are TRBV6-1 and TRBJ2-2, with TRBD2 matching over 12 bases. The CDR3 totals 15 residues. The V gene end was trimmed by 1 base and the J gene end by 6 bases; junction bases not matched to a gene: 0. Germline V gene sequence: CDR1 MNHNS, CDR2 SASEGT. The CDR3 protein is CASSEGLAGAGELFF. The CDR3, as DNA: TGTGCCAGCAGTGAAGGACTAGCGGGAGCCGGGGAGCTGTTTTTT.

V and J are TRBV2 and TRBJ2-1, with 11 bases aligning to TRBD2. The length of the CDR3 is 18 residues. The V and J ends lost 10 bases and 0 bases, in that order; junction bases with no gene match: 14. From germline, CDR1 is SNHLY and CDR2 FYNNEI. The CDR3 DNA sequence: TGTGCCACCTCCCGGAAGCTAGCGGGGGGATACTCCTACAATGAGCAGTTCTTC. Translation gives CATSRKLAGGYSYNEQFF.

In its sample, this clone was seen a few times. The chain couples TRBV9 to TRBJ2-7; 7 bases agree with TRBD1. V lost 3 bases to trimming and J lost 2 bases; unmatched junction nucleotides: 2. In germline, CDR1 is SGDLS, CDR2 YYNGEE. The CDR3 is made up of 13 amino acids. CDR3 sequence reads: CASSAGQAYEQYF. The DNA for the CDR3 is TGTGCCAGCAGCGCCGGACAGGCCTACGAGCAGTACTTC. The full variable domain, completed using reference TRBV9 and TRBJ2-7, is DSGVTQTPKHLITATGQRVTLRCSPRSGDLSVYWYQQSLDQGLQFLIQYYNGEERAKGNILERFSAQQFPDLHSELNLSSLELGDSALYFCASSAGQAYEQYFGPGTRLTVT.

The CDR3 nucleotides read TGTGCCAGCAGCCCCGGGCCGCTGAACACTGAAGCTTTCTTT. Translation: CASSPGPLNTEAFF. The rearrangement joins TRBV14 to TRBJ1-1; D uncertain. Germline loops: CDR1 SGHDN, CDR2 FVKESK. V lost 4 bases and J lost 0, with 9 bases in between. The CDR3 consists of 14 residues.